These 12 T cell receptor beta chains were sequenced from one sample in a study of blood T cells in healthy people across ages. Together with a sample-barcoded 5' primer, a J-beta primer mix was included in a second PCR lasting about 7 to 12 cycles. Via MiXCR, TCRdb re-called the 5' RACE reads, giving one row per CDR3 protein. The sample yields about 1.6 million distinct CDR3 sequences, 34% seen once. Sequenced: blood. All receptors come from a young woman in good health.

V gene TRBV27 combines with J gene TRBJ2-1, with 11 bases aligning to TRBD2. Germline V gene sequence: CDR1 MNHEY, CDR2 SMNVEV (reference sequence). The CDR3 covers 13 residues. J gave up 13 bases and V 6 bases, and 8 bases lay outside the gene matches. DNA of the CDR3: TGTGCCAGCAGAACTAGCGGGAGCCCTAATCAGTTCTTC. Protein: CASRTSGSPNQFF.

The table lists this clonotype with a few counts. The chain couples TRBV4-1 to TRBJ2-7; D is unclear. Germline values: CDR1 MGHRA, CDR2 YSYEKL. The CDR3 runs 17 residues. V shed 0 bases and J shed 4 bases, with 19 bases lying between them. The CDR3 DNA sequence: TGCGCCAGCAGCCAAGATTTGGGTTCTCTGGTCTATTACGAGCAGTACTTC. It specifies CASSQDLGSLVYYEQYF.

J is TRBJ2-3 and V is TRBV2; D could derive from TRBD1 or TRBD2 (6 bases each). The CDR3 runs 16 residues. V shed 4 bases and J shed 1 base, with 15 bases lying between them. Germline CDR1 is SNHLY and CDR2 is FYNNEI. DNA of the CDR3: TGTGCCAGCAGTGTGTCGGGGGCGAGAGGCACAGATACGCAGTATTTT. Translating it yields CASSVSGARGTDTQYF.

This clonotype showed up just a few times. V gene TRBV20-1 combines with J gene TRBJ2-1; the match to TRBD2 covers 7 bases. CDR1 and CDR2 (germline): DFQATT, SNEGSKA (reference sequence). J gave up 0 bases and V 4 bases, and 9 bases lay outside the gene matches. The length of the CDR3 is 16 residues. Written as DNA, the CDR3 is TGCAGTGCTAACTTAGCGGGCACAGCCTCCTACAATGAGCAGTTCTTC. It encodes CSANLAGTASYNEQFF.

The rearrangement uses TRBV12-3 or TRBV12-4 and TRBJ2-5, with TRBD2 as a possible D gene (6 bases). The CDR3 spans 13 residues. V was shortened by 6 bases and J by 11 bases, with 19 bases between the two germline ends. In DNA, the CDR3 is TGTGCCAGCAGCCCGGAGGGAGTGAACAAGCAGTACTTC. Its translation is CASSPEGVNKQYF.

V is TRBV7-3 and J is TRBJ1-2; 8 bases are shared with TRBD1. The CDR3 length is 15 residues. Looked up from germline, CDR1 is SGHTA and CDR2 is FQGTGA. Losses at the gene ends were 0 bases for V and 4 bases for J; bases not matched to a gene: 4. The CDR3 protein is CASSLTPDRAYGYTF. The DNA of the CDR3 is TGTGCCAGCAGCTTAACCCCGGACAGGGCCTATGGCTACACCTTC.

This clonotype was detected only a few times. The J gene is TRBJ2-3, the V gene TRBV9; a possible D gene is TRBD1 (6 bases). The CDR3 extends over 15 amino acids. V lost 3 bases and J lost 3, with 14 bases in between. Germline values: CDR1 SGDLS, CDR2 YYNGEE. CDR3 coding DNA: TGTGCCAGCAGCGAAGCAGGGGTAAGGACAGATACGCAGTATTTT. Translation: CASSEAGVRTDTQYF.

This clonotype was recorded many times. V is TRBV4-1 and J is TRBJ2-7, with D hard to call. V gave up 8 bases and J gave up 5 bases, with 16 bases separating them. The CDR3 loop spans 13 amino acids. CDR1 MGHRA and CDR2 YSYEKL come from the germline V gene. CDR3 amino acids: CASAASVLNEQYF. CDR3 bases: TGCGCCAGCGCGGCCTCGGTACTTAACGAGCAGTACTTC.

In its sample, this clonotype was seen many times. The rearrangement uses TRBV29-1 and TRBJ2-4; TRBD2 matches at 7 bases. Germline CDR1 is SQVTM and CDR2 is ANQGSEA. The CDR3 sequence is 16 residues long. After removal of 7 bases from V and 1 base from J, the junction contained 13 bases not matched to a gene. The CDR3 spells CSGSAGGMMAKNIQYF. The DNA for the CDR3 is TGCAGCGGATCCGCCGGGGGGATGATGGCCAAAAACATTCAGTACTTC. Complete variable domain (other parts from reference TRBV29-1 and TRBJ2-4): SAVISQKPSRDICQRGTSLTIQCQVDSQVTMMFWYRQQPGQSLTLIATANQGSEATYESGFVIDKFPISRPNLTFSTLTVSNMSPEDSSIYLCSGSAGGMMAKNIQYFGAGTRLSVL.

In DNA, the CDR3 is TGTGCCAGCAGTCCCCTTAGCGGGCCCTCCTACAATGAGCAGTTCTTC. It encodes CASSPLSGPSYNEQFF. J is TRBJ2-1 and V is TRBV28, with TRBD2 matching over 7 bases. Per germline, CDR1 MDHEN and CDR2 SYDVKM. The CDR3 runs 16 residues. V dropped 5 bases and J dropped 0; count of bases not matched to a gene: 7.

V and J are TRBV20-1 and TRBJ2-5; 10 bases align to TRBD2. The trim removed 5 bases at V and 5 bases at J, leaving 8 bases unmatched. This CDR3 is 14 amino acids long. Germline V gene lookup returns CDR1 DFQATT and CDR2 SNEGSKA (reference sequence). CDR3 sequence (DNA): TGCAGTGCTGATCAAGCGGGGGGGCAGGAGACCCAGTACTTC. Its protein is CSADQAGGQETQYF.

This rearrangement joins TRBV3-1 to TRBJ1-4; a possible D gene is TRBD1 (6 bases). Per germline, CDR1 LGHDT and CDR2 YNNKEL (reference sequence). Trimming stripped 2 bases from V and 8 bases from J, with 12 bases between. The CDR3 runs 14 residues. CDR3 in DNA: TGTGCCAGCAGCCAACAGGGGCCCAGAGAAAAACTGTTTTTT. It encodes CASSQQGPREKLFF.